The subject of this entry is one T cell receptor beta chain. In this sample, this clonotype turned up many times. Its antigen is still unknown. Base quality data are lacking; no much larger clone is found one base away. The time point label on this specimen signifies: sample taken at primary tumor resection. TCR sequencing used whole RNA extracted from tumor and nontumor lung tissue, or from cryopreserved PBMC samples, without cell sorting. Donors were over 60 patients with early-stage, untreated non-small cell lung cancer from the lung TRACERx cohort. Only patients with enough RNA available from two or more tumor regions were chosen for TCR sequencing. The data derive from a study of spatial heterogeneity in lung cancer (dated by TCRdb to the late 2010s). Context from the whole study: Beta-chain transcripts were consistently detected in greater numbers than alpha-chain transcripts, which likely reflected higher beta-chain transcript abundance. In the raw uncorrected reads, each unique combination of TCR and UMI appeared on average more than ten times. The study linked features of the TCR repertoire to counts of nonsynonymous mutations, which were determined by whole-exome sequencing of tumor tissue. The study quantitatively compared TCR alpha and beta repertoires across multiple tumor regions, matched nontumor lung and blood in non-small cell lung cancer. At surgery, 220 tumor regions, almost 65 matched nontumor lung samples and some 54 PBMC samples were TCR-sequenced for both alpha and beta chains.

The library was made by 5' RACE. Sequencing instrument: NextSeq 500. In the TCR library protocol, a unique molecular identifier was attached to each TCR cDNA molecule so that PCR and sequencing errors could be corrected. From the authors' description of their analysis: TCR identification, UMI-based error correction and CDR3 extraction were performed with Decombinator tools. Expanded TCRs were defined as those above a frequency of 2 per 1,000, corresponding to the top 1% of the tumor frequency distribution. Each repertoire was subsampled 100 times to 5,000 TCRs, after which Renyi diversity was computed with the R vegan package. CDR3 similarity networks were constructed using string-kernel similarity of amino acid triplets, with links drawn between CDR3s whose pairwise similarity was above 0.82. TCRdb passed the public sequencing reads through fastp at Q25 and MiXCR, retaining productive beta sequences. Merged by CDR3 protein, the rows form single entries marked with the most common genes and DNA. The V and J calls shown here were made by TCRdb, not taken from the authors' results. Here the sample has under 9,000 distinct CDR3 sequences; 7% to 9.5% occur a single time. Together, the top ten hold 25% to 30% of the sample.

Study-wide findings and limitations: Ubiquitous expanded tumor TCRs were found in blood more often at tumor resection than at routine follow-up. Confirming at a functional level the hypothesis that regional TCRs recognize regional mutations was considered to require additional single-cell paired TCR alpha and beta sequencing.

V loses 1 base of germline sequence and J loses 8 bases, and the interval between the two ends is 8 bases. From cysteine to phenylalanine, the CDR3 is 13 amino acids long. The CDR3 DNA has 39 bases and is translated from base 1. Sequences SNHLY (CDR1) and FYNNEI (CDR2) are obtained from the germline V gene. Recombination connected TRBV2 to TRBJ1-4; no D gene call is confident. The sample was PBMCs, taken at surgery. The sequence was collected from a female donor with early-stage non-small cell lung cancer. This receptor has the CDR3 CASSEGPAEKLFF. The nucleotide sequence is given as TGTGCCAGCAGTGAAGGTCCCGCCGAAAAACTGTTTTTT.